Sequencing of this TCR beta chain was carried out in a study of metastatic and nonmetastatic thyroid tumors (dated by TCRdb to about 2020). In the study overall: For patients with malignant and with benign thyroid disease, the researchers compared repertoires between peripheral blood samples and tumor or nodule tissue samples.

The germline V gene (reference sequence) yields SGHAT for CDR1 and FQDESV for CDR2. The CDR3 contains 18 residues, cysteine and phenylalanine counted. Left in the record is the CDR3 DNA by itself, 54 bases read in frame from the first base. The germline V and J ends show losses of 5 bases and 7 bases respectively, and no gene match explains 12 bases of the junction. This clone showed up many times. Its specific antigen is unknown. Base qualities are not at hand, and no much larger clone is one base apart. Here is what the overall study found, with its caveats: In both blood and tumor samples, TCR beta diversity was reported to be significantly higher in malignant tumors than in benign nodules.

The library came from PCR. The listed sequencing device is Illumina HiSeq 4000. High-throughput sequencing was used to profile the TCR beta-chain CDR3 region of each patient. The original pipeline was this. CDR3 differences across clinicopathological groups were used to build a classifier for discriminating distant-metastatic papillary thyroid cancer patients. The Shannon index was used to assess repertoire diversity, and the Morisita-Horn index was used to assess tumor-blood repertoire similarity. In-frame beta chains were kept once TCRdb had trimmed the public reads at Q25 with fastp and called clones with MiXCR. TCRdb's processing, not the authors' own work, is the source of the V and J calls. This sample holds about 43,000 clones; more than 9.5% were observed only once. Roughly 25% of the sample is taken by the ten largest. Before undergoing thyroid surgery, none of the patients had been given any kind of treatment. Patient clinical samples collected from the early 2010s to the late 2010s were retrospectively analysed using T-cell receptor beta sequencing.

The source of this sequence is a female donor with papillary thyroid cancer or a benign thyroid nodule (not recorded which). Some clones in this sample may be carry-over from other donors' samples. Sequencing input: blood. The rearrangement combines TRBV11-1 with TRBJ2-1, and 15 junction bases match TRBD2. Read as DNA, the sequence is TGTGCCAGCAGCGCGGGACTAGCGGGAGGCCCCTCTGTGAATGAGCAGTTCTTC. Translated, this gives CASSAGLAGGPSVNEQFF.